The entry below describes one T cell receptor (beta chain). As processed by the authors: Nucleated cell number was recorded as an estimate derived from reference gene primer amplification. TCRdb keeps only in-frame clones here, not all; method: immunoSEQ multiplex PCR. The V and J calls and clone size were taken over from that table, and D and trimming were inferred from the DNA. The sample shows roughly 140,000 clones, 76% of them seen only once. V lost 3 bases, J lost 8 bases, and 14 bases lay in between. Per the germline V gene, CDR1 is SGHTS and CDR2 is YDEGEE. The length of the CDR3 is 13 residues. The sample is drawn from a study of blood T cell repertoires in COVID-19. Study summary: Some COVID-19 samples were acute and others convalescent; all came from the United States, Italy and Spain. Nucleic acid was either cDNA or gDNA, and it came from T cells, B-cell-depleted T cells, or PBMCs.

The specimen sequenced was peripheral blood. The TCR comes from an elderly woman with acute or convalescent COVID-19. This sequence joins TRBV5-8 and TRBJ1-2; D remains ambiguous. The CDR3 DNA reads TGTGCCAGCAGCTCGGTCGTGCGGAGAGGCTACACCTTC. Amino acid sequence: CASSSVVRRGYTF.